Included here is one T cell receptor (beta chain) sequence, with context. Sequenced by immunoSEQ multiplex PCR; TCRdb stores in-frame clones only, minus some. Here the sample spans roughly 90,000 clones, about 91% being singletons. This entry is derived from a study of blood T cell repertoires in COVID-19. Looked up from germline, CDR1 is MNHEY and CDR2 is SMNVEV (reference sequence). The CDR3 is made up of 13 amino acids. The V and J ends lost 6 bases and 2 bases respectively, with 7 bases between them. The sequence derives from a woman of 80 years or more with active COVID-19. The chain uses TRBV27 and TRBJ2-2; TRBD1 might be the D (5 bases). Sequences were obtained from peripheral blood. The DNA of the CDR3 is TGTGCCAGCAGAGGGGCTAACACCGGGGAGCTGTTTTTT. It is translated as CASRGANTGELFF.